This TCR beta chain was sequenced for a study of identical twins. Whole-study findings and limits: Researchers reported excess low generation probability among twin-shared out-of-frame alpha sequences.

Healthy Caucasians made up all donors. J lost 14 bases, V lost 3 bases, and 10 bases had no gene match. Germline CDR1 is ENHRY and CDR2 is SYGVKD. The CDR3 consists of 15 residues. This clonotype was recorded a few times. The target antigen is unknown. With template switching, a universal primer site was added, and the cDNA carried unique molecular identifiers. TCRdb called the 5' RACE reads again in MiXCR, with one record for every CDR3 protein. The sample lists under 450,000 distinct CDR3 sequences; approximately 18% were seen once. The clonotype comes from a man aged 45-60 years in good health. The material sequenced was naive T cells sorted from blood. The chain recombines TRBV10-3 with TRBJ2-3; 14 bases map to TRBD2. The CDR3 coding sequence is TGTGCCATCAGTGAAAACCCGGGACTAGCGGGGGACCGGTATTTT. This gives the protein CAISENPGLAGDRYF.